What follows are 5 T cell receptor beta chains derived from one specimen sequenced in a study of blood T cells in healthy people across ages. The authors ran a second PCR of about 7 to 11 cycles using a sample-barcoded 5' primer and a J-beta primer mix. TCRdb analysed the 5' RACE reads with MiXCR anew, one entry per CDR3 protein. The sample lists some 920,000 distinct CDR3 sequences, roughly 51% occurring once. Sequenced material: blood. These receptors came from a woman aged 55-69 years in good health.

V is TRBV6-2 or TRBV6-3 and J is TRBJ2-1; TRBD2 aligns across 7 bases. The CDR3 runs 13 residues. V lost 7 bases, J lost 12 bases, and 12 bases stayed unmatched. Germline lookup yields CDR1 MNHEY and CDR2 SVGEGT. In DNA, the CDR3 is TGTGCCAGCACCACGGAACGGGAGGCTGGGCAGTTCTTC. Translated, it gives CASTTEREAGQFF.

This rearrangement joins TRBV21-1 to TRBJ2-1. TRBV21-1 is labeled a pseudogene. CDR3 size: 9 residues. In DNA form, the CDR3 reads TGTGCCAGCAAGTTTGAGCAGTTCTTC. This codes for CASKFEQFF.

The chain links TRBV6-6 to TRBJ2-3; 8 nucleotides match TRBD2. V gave up 5 bases and J gave up 4 bases; unmatched junction bases: 11. CDR3 length: 16 amino acids. In germline, CDR1 is MNHNY, CDR2 SVGAGI (reference sequence). This CDR3 is CASSPQHSGIADTQYF. DNA of the CDR3: TGTGCCAGCAGTCCACAACATAGCGGGATAGCAGATACGCAGTATTTT.

About this clonotype: A much larger clone lies a single base off, so this may be a read error. The rearrangement links TRBV24-1 to TRBJ2-4, with D maybe TRBD1 (5 bases). The end of the DNA is better explained by TRBJ2-7, so the J call may be wrong. Per germline, CDR1 KGHDR and CDR2 SFDVKD. The CDR3 length is 13 residues. CDR3 DNA sequence: TGTGCCGCCGGACCCCAGGGTTTTCACGAGCAGTACTTC. Translating it yields CAAGPQGFHEQYF.

This chain joins TRBV6-2 or TRBV6-3 and TRBJ2-7, with D perhaps TRBD1 or TRBD2 (7 bases each). The CDR3 is made up of 18 amino acids. Germline values: CDR1 MNHEY, CDR2 SVGEGT. V was cut by 0 bases and J by 10 bases, with 28 bases left in between. The CDR3 spells CASSYSTGRELYRETQYV. DNA for the CDR3: TGTGCCAGCAGTTACTCGACAGGGCGGGAGCTCTATCGAGAGACCCAGTACGTC.